These T cell receptor beta chains were read from a single sample in a study of identical twins. Via MiXCR, TCRdb re-called the 5' RACE reads, giving one row per CDR3 protein. The sample lists about 900,000 distinct CDR3 sequences, around 12% seen once, with around 1.6% in the top ten. This same sample was also part of a study on yellow fever vaccine responses in identical twins.

The sequenced material came from PBMCs. These receptors were obtained from a woman between 18 and 29 years old in good health. The CDR3 runs from the conserved cysteine through the conserved F or W.

TRBV20-1	TRBJ2-7	CSATGLGRYEQYF
TRBV9	TRBJ2-7	CASSVGVGGGYSYEQYF
TRBV7-8	TRBJ2-1	CASSARSPHNEQFF
TRBV11-2	TRBJ2-1	CASSLEVTSYNEQFF
TRBV29-1	TRBJ2-2	CSATDMNTGELFF
TRBV24-1	TRBJ2-3	CATSDTGPSDTQYF
TRBV15	TRBJ2-1	CATSRGTSGPSYNEQFF
TRBV29-1	TRBJ2-1	CSASPGQGFEQFF
TRBV28	TRBJ2-5	CASSKIGTGGETQYF
TRBV12-3/TRBV12-4	TRBJ1-6	CASSLYGQGDSPLHF
TRBV7-8	TRBJ2-2	CASSLARVPGELFF
TRBV29-1	TRBJ2-3	CSVEARDRQKITDTQYF
TRBV15	TRBJ2-1	CATLAGREFNEQFF
TRBV5-1	TRBJ2-2	CASSLPGQGYGELFF
TRBV11-1	TRBJ2-1	CASGGQGGYEQFF
TRBV23-1	TRBJ1-2	CASSPGTSPLANYGYTF
TRBV6-1	TRBJ1-2	CASSPTGRRQYGYTF
TRBV20-1	TRBJ1-5	CSAKTGTGINQPQHF
TRBV12-3/TRBV12-4	TRBJ2-7	CASSPGGASEQYF
TRBV5-1	TRBJ2-3	CASSFGQDTDTQYF
TRBV29-1	TRBJ2-4	CSVATGGANIQYF
TRBV2	TRBJ1-5	CASKEGASGNQPQHF
TRBV3-1	TRBJ2-1	CASSPLAGYLNEQFF
TRBV11-2	TRBJ2-2	CASSLGRTGGNTEELFF
TRBV29-1	TRBJ1-3	CSVGAVSGNTIYF
TRBV12-3/TRBV12-4	TRBJ2-1	CASGPRRDEQFF
TRBV7-9	TRBJ2-1	CASSQLAGETNEQFF